This T cell receptor beta chain was captured by sequencing in a study of blood T cell repertoires in COVID-19. Study-wide context: Whether acute or convalescent, the COVID-19 samples came from the United States, Italy and Spain. Nucleic acid was either cDNA or gDNA, and it came from T cells, B-cell-depleted T cells, or PBMCs.

The germline CDR1 and CDR2 sequences are SEHNR and FQNEAQ (reference sequence). The V segment lost 3 bases and the J segment 6 bases; nucleotides outside the gene matches: 13. The CDR3 extends over 17 amino acids. Methods used by the authors: Estimation of nucleated cell counts relied on the amplification of reference gene primers. Clones were sequenced by immunoSEQ multiplex PCR, and TCRdb holds only the in-frame ones, with some missing. V and J calls plus clone size are reproduced from that table; the DNA served to infer D and trimming. Counted here are some 200,000 clones, about 80% occurring once; the ten biggest clones make up about 15%.

This TCR derives from a man in his thirties or forties with active or convalescent COVID-19. The V gene is TRBV7-9, the J gene TRBJ1-2, with 10 bases lining up with TRBD1. The source material was peripheral blood. This chain's CDR3 is CASSFRSPRQGAHGYTF. The CDR3 bases are TGTGCCAGCAGCTTCCGATCGCCCCGACAGGGGGCCCATGGCTACACCTTC.